This T cell receptor beta chain was recorded in a study of shared clonotypes between healthy human individuals. Study-level background: A few men and a couple of women, aged 18 to 49, were donors.

Study-wide results and limits: The study found about 5% of naive CD4 clonotypes shared across a few donors.

The test was conducted at deep level. Data came from immunoSEQ multiplex PCR; TCRdb stores just in-frame clones and leaves some out. The data show about 2,500,000 clones, roughly nine tenths seen once. V gave up 3 bases and J gave up 2 bases, with 5 bases separating them. In germline, CDR1 is KGHSY, CDR2 FQNENV. The CDR3 totals 13 residues. From CD4+ cells came CD45RA+ naive and CD45RA-negative memory subsets. This clone was seen a handful of times. Its target is unknown. This chain joins TRBV16 and TRBJ1-5; no reliable D call. Input material: naive CD4+ T cells sorted from blood. As to subset: CD45RA+ positively selected. The receptor's source is a man aged 18 to 30 in good health. CDR3: CASSQSGNQPQHF. The CDR3 nucleotides are TGTGCCAGCAGCCAGTCAGGCAATCAGCCCCAGCATTTT.